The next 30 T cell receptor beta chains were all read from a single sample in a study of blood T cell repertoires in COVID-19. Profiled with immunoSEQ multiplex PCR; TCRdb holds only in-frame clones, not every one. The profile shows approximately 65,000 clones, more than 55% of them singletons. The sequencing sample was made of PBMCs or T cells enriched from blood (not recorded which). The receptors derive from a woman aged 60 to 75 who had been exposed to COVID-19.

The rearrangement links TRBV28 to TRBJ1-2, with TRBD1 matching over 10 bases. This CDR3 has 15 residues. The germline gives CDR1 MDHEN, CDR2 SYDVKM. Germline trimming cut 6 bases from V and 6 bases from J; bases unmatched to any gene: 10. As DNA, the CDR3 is TGTGCCAGCAGCCCAATGGGACAGGGGAGCGATGGCTACACCTTC. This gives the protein CASSPMGQGSDGYTF.

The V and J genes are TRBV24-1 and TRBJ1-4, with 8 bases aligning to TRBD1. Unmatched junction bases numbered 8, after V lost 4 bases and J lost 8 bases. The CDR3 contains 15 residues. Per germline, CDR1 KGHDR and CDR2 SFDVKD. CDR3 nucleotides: TGTGCCACCAGTGACCAACAGGGGGGTCGCGAAAAACTGTTTTTT. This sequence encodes CATSDQQGGREKLFF.

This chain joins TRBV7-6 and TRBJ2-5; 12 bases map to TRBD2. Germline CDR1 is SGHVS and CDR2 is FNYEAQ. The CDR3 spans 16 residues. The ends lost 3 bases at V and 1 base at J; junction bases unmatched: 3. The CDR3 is CASSLGLAGSQETQYF. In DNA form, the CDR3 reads TGTGCCAGCAGCTTGGGACTAGCGGGCTCCCAAGAGACCCAGTACTTC.

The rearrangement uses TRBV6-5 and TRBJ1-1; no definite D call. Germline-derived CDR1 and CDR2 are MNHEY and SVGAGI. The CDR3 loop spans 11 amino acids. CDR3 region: CATGENTEAFF. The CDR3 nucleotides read TGTGCAACCGGAGAGAACACTGAAGCTTTCTTT.

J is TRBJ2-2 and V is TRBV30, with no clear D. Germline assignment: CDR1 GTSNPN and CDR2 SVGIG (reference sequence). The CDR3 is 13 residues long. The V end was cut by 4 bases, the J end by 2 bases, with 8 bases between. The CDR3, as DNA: TGTGCCTGGACCCCGAGAAACACCGGGGAGCTGTTTTTT. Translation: CAWTPRNTGELFF.

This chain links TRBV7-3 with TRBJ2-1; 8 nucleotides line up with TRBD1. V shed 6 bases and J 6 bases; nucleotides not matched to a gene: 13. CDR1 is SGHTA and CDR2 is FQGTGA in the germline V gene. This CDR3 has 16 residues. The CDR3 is CASSHGQGSNFNEQFF. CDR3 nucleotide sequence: TGTGCCAGCAGTCATGGACAGGGATCAAATTTCAATGAGCAGTTCTTC.

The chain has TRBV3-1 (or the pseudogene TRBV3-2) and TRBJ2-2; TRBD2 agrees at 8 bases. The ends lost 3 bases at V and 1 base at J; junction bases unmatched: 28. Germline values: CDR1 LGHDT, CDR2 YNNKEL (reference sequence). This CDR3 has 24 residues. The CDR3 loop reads CASSQPMWKGGTFSGTLNTGELFF. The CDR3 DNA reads TGTGCCAGCAGCCAGCCTATGTGGAAGGGGGGAACCTTTAGCGGGACATTGAACACCGGGGAGCTGTTTTTT.

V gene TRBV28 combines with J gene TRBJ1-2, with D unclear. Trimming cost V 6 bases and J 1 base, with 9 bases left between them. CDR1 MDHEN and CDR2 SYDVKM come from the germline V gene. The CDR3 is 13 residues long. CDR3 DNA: TGTGCCAGCAGGCCAACAGATAACTATGGCTACACCTTC. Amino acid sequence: CASRPTDNYGYTF.

CDR3 in DNA: TGTGCCAGCAGCGCCCGGACTAGCGGGAGCGGAGAGCAGTTCTTC. The encoded protein is CASSARTSGSGEQFF. The chain has TRBV9 and TRBJ2-1, with 13 bases that match TRBD2. V shed 3 bases, J shed 10 bases, and the junction held 7 bases outside the gene matches. Germline values: CDR1 SGDLS, CDR2 YYNGEE. CDR3 length: 15 amino acids.

CDR3 in DNA: TGTGCCAGCAGTCGCGACTTATACAGCGGGGTGAATGAGCAGTTCTTC. It specifies CASSRDLYSGVNEQFF. The chain uses TRBV27 and TRBJ2-1; 7 bases map to TRBD2. The CDR3 is 16 residues long. CDR1 is MNHEY and CDR2 is SMNVEV in the germline V gene (reference sequence). The V and J ends lost 5 bases and 7 bases, in that order; junction bases with no gene match: 14.

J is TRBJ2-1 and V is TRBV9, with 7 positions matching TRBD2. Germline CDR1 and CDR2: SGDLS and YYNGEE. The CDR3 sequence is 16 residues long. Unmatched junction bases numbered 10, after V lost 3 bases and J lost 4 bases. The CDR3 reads CASSAPSGLLYNEQFF. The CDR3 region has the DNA TGTGCCAGCAGCGCCCCTAGCGGCCTACTTTACAATGAGCAGTTCTTC.

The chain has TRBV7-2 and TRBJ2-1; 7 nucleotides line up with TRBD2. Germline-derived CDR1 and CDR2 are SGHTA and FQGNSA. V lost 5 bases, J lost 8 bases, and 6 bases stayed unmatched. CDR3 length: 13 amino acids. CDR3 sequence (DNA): TGTGCCAGCAGCCCAGGGAGGGAGTATGAGCAGTTCTTC. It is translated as CASSPGREYEQFF. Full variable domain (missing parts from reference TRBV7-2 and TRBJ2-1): GAGVSQSPSNKVTEKGKDVELRCDPISGHTALYWYRQSLGQGLEFLIYFQGNSAPDKSGLPSDRFSAERTGGSVSTLTIQRTQQEDSAVYLCASSPGREYEQFFGPGTRLTVL.

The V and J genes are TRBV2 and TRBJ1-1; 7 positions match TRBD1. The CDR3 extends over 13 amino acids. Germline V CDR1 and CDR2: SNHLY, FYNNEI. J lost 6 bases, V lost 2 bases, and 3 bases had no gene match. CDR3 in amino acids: CASSERGLAEAFF. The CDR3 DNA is TGTGCCAGCAGTGAAAGGGGGCTTGCTGAAGCTTTCTTT.

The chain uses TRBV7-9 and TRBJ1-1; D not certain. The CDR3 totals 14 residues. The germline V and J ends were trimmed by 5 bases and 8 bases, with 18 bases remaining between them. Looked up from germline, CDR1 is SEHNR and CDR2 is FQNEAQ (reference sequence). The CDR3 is CASSQAVSGVEAFF. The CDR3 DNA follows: TGTGCCAGCAGCCAAGCCGTCTCCGGGGTGGAAGCTTTCTTT. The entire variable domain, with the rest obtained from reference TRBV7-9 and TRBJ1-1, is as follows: DTGVSQNPRHKITKRGQNVTFRCDPISEHNRLYWYRQTLGQGPEFLTYFQNEAQLEKSRLLSDRFSAERPKGSFSTLEIQRTEQGDSAMYLCASSQAVSGVEAFFGQGTRLTVV.

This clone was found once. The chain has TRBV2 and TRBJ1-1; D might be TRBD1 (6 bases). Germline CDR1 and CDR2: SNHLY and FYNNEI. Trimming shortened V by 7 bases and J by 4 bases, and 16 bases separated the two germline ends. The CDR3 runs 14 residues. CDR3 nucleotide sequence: TGTGCCAGCATGGGTCTCAAAGGGGGCACTGAAGCTTTCTTT. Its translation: CASMGLKGGTEAFF.

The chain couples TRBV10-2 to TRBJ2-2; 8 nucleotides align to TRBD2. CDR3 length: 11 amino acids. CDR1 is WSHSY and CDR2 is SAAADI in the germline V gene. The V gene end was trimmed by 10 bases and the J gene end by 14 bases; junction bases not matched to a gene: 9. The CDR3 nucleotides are TGCGCCACAGAGGAGGGGACTAGACTGTTTTTT. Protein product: CATEEGTRLFF.

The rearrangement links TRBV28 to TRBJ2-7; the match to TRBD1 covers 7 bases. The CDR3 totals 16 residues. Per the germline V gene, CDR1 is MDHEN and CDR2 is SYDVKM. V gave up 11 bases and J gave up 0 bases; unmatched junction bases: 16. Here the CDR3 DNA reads TGTGCCGTCTCACCCTCAGGGGGAATTGACTCCTACGAGCAGTACTTC. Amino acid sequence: CAVSPSGGIDSYEQYF.

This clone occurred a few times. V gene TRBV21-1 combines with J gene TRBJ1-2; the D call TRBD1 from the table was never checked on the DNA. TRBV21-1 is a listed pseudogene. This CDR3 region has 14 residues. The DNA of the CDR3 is TGTGCCAGCACCTTAGGGGGCGCAAACTATGGCTACACCTTC. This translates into CASTLGGANYGYTF.

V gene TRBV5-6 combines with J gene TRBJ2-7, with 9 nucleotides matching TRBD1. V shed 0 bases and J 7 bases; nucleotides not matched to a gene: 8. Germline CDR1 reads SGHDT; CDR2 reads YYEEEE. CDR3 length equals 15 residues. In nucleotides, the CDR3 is TGTGCCAGCAGCTTGGGGCAACAGGGGGCGGGAGAGCAGTACTTC. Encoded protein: CASSLGQQGAGEQYF. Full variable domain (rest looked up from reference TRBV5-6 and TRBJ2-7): DAGVTQSPTHLIKTRGQQVTLRCSPKSGHDTVSWYQQALGQGPQFIFQYYEEEERQRGNFPDRFSGHQFPNYSSELNVNALLLGDSALYLCASSLGQQGAGEQYFGPGTRLTVT.

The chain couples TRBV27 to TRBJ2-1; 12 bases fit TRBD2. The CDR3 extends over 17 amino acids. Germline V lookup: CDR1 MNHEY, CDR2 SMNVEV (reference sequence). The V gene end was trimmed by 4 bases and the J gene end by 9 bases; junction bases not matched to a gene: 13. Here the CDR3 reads CASSWRLAGEVRSEQFF. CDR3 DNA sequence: TGTGCCAGCAGTTGGAGACTAGCGGGAGAGGTACGGTCTGAGCAGTTCTTC.

The CDR3: CASSGSGKGTDTQYF. In nucleotides, the CDR3 is TGTGCCAGCAGCGGCAGCGGGAAGGGTACAGATACGCAGTATTTT. The chain couples TRBV27 to TRBJ2-3, with TRBD2 identical over 7 bases. This CDR3 spans 15 amino acids. Trimming took 6 bases from V and 3 from J; bases not matched to a gene: 9. Germline V gene sequence: CDR1 MNHEY, CDR2 SMNVEV (reference sequence).

The CDR3 DNA reads as TGTGCCAGCAGCTTGGTAACACAAGAGACCCAGTACTTC. This translates into CASSLVTQETQYF. The chain carries TRBV5-6 and TRBJ2-5; D remains unclear. V lost 0 bases and J lost 2, with 5 bases in between. Germline assignment: CDR1 SGHDT and CDR2 YYEEEE. CDR3 length equals 13 residues.

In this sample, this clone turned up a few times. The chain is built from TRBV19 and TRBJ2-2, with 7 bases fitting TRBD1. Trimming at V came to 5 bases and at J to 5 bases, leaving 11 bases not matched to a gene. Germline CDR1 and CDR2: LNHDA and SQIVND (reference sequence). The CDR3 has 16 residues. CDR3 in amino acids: CASSSWTGSGTGELFF. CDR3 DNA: TGTGCCAGTAGTTCCTGGACAGGTAGTGGAACCGGGGAGCTGTTTTTT.

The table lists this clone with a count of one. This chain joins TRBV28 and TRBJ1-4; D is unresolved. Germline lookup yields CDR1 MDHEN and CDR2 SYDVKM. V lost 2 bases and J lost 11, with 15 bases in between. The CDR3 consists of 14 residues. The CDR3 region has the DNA TGTGCCAGCAGTTTAGGGCAGCCGAGGGTGAAACTGTTTTTT. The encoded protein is CASSLGQPRVKLFF. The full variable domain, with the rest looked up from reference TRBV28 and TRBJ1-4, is DVKVTQSSRYLVKRTGEKVFLECVQDMDHENMFWYRQDPGLGLRLIYFSYDVKMKEKGDIPEGYSVSREKKERFSLILESASTNQTSMYLCASSLGQPRVKLFFGSGTQLSVL.

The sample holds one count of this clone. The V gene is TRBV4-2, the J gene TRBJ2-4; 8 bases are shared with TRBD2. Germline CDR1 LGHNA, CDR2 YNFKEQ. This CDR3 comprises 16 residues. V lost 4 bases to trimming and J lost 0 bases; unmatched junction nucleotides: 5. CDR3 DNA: TGTGCCAGCAGCCCGTCGGGGGGGGTAGCCAAAAACATTCAGTACTTC. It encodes CASSPSGGVAKNIQYF.

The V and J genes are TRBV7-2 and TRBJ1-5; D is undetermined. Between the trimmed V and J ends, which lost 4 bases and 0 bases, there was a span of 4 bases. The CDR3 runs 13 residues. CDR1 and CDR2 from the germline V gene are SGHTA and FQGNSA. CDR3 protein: CASSSGSNQPQHF. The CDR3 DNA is TGTGCCAGCAGCTCAGGTAGCAATCAGCCCCAGCATTTT.

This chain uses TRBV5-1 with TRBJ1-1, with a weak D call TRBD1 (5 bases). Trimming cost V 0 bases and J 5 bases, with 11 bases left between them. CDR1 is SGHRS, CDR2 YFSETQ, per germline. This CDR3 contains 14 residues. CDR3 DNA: TGCGCCAGCAGCTTGGTTGGAGGGGAAACTGAAGCTTTCTTT. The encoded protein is CASSLVGGETEAFF.

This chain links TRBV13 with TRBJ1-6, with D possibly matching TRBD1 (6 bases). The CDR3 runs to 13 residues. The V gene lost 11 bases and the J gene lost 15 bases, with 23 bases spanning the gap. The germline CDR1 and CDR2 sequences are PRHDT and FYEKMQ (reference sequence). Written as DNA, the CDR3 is TGTGCCCCCAGCTTAGGGGGGGGGCACCACCTCCACTTT. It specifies CAPSLGGGHHLHF.

CDR3 in amino acids: CASSLRTGPGNQPQHF. DNA of the CDR3: TGTGCCAGCAGTTTACGGACAGGGCCGGGCAATCAGCCCCAGCATTTT. V usage is TRBV6-2 or TRBV6-3 and J usage is TRBJ1-5, with TRBD1 matching over 8 bases. In germline, CDR1 is MNHEY, CDR2 SVGEGT. The CDR3 covers 16 residues. With V trimmed by 4 bases and J by 2 bases, 7 bases remained unmatched.

The CDR3 nucleotides are TGTGCCAGCAGCCGTACCCAACGAGACGGGGAGCTGTTTTTT. Translated, it gives CASSRTQRDGELFF. The J gene is TRBJ2-2, the V gene TRBV4-2; no firm D call. The V end was cut by 4 bases, the J end by 7 bases, with 13 bases between. The V gene's germline CDR1 is LGHNA and CDR2 YNFKEQ. This CDR3 is 14 amino acids long.